This section outlines one T cell receptor beta chain sequence together with its context. The antigen is not known. The sequenced cases were selected for having the highest brain T cell transcript signatures. Pre-surgery treatment included at least one anti-epileptic drug. These data come from a study of brain T cells in children with intractable seizures. Assay used: immunoSEQ multiplex PCR; TCRdb lists only in-frame clones, some missing. The sample includes about 7,400 clones, around 69% of them seen just once. Findings and caveats of the study: Absence of clones before surgery may stem from lower sequencing depth. Top 50 brain clonotypes included both public and private clones.

With 3 bases clipped from V and 5 bases from J, the junction kept 7 bases outside the gene matches. The germline V gene encodes CDR1 SGDLS and CDR2 YYNGEE. This CDR3 has 17 residues. Sequenced material: resected brain tissue, taken at surgery. V is TRBV9 and J is TRBJ2-5; 16 positions match TRBD2. The receptor comes from a boy in the first two years of life with tuberous sclerosis and intractable seizures. The CDR3 DNA reads TGTGCCAGCAGCGCCGGGACTAGCGGGGGGGCCTACGAGACCCAGTACTTC. It specifies CASSAGTSGGAYETQYF.